This record covers a single T cell receptor beta chain. No antigen is known for it. The junction shows a germline mismatch at one end, possibly a read error. Within the sample, other DNA sequences also encode this same CDR3. The data are from a study of OX40 agonist ivuxolimab in advanced cancers. Study results and caveats: Fewer expanded clones were found on average in CD4+ than in CD8+ T cells. There was clonal expansion of CD4+ and CD8+ blood T cells by week 6 at 0.1 to 3.0 mg/kg.

Germline assignment: CDR1 SGHAT and CDR2 FQNNGV. This CDR3 is 16 amino acids long. The repertoire was sequenced with immunoSEQ multiplex PCR; TCRdb's copy has only in-frame clones and lacks some. The sample records more than 50,000 clones, around 90% being singletons. The TCR originated in an adult with an advanced solid tumor such as melanoma, head and neck, liver or kidney cancer. This chain links TRBV11-2 with TRBJ2-5; D possibly corresponds to TRBD1 (6 bases). The sample was CD4+ or CD8+ T cells sorted from blood, taken in a trial of the OX40 agonist ivuxolimab. CDR3 coding DNA: TGTGCTAGCAGCTCGAGCCCCACAGGGCCTACAGAGACCCAGTACTTC. Amino acid sequence: CASSSSPTGPTETQYF.